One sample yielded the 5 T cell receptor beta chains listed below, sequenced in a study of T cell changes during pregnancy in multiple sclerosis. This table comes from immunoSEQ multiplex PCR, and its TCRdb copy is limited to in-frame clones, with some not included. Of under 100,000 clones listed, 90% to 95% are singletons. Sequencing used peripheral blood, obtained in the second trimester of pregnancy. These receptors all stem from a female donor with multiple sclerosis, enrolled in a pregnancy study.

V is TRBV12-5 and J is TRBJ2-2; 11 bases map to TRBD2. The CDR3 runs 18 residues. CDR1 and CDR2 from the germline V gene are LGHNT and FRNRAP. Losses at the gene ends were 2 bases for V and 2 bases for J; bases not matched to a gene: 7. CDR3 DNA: TGTGCTAGTGGTTTGCGACTGGGACTAGCGGTTAACACCGGGGAGCTGTTTTTT. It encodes CASGLRLGLAVNTGELFF. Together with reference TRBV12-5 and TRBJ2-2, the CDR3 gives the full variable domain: DARVTQTPRHKVTEMGQEVTMRCQPILGHNTVFWYRQTMMQGLELLAYFRNRAPLDDSGMPKDRFSAEMPDATLATLKIQPSEPRDSAVYFCASGLRLGLAVNTGELFFGEGSRLTVL.

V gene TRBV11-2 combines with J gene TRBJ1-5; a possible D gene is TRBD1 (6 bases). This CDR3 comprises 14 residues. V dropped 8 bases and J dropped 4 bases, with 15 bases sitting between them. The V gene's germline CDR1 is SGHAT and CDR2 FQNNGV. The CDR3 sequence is CASSRGGGNQPQHF. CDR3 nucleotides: TGTGCCAGCTCTAGGGGAGGGGGGAATCAGCCCCAGCATTTT.

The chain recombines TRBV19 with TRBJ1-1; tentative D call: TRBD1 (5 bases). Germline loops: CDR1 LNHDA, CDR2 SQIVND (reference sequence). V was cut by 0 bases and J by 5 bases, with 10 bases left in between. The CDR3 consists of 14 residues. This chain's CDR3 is CASSIEGGGTEAFF. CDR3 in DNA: TGTGCCAGTAGTATAGAGGGCGGGGGTACTGAAGCTTTCTTT.

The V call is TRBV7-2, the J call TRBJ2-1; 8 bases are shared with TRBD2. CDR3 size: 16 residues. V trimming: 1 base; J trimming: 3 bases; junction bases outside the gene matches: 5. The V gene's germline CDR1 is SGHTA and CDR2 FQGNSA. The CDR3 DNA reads TGTGCCAGCAGCTTAGATGGCGGGAGGAACTACAATGAGCAGTTCTTC. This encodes CASSLDGGRNYNEQFF.

Written as DNA, the CDR3 is TGTGCCAGCAGGGAGATCTTTGGCGGGTTTACTGAAGCTTTCTTT. It yields the protein CASREIFGGFTEAFF. The rearrangement uses TRBV27 and TRBJ1-1; D remains unclear. Germline-derived CDR1 and CDR2 are MNHEY and SMNVEV (reference sequence). The V gene lost 6 bases and the J gene lost 5 bases, with 19 bases spanning the gap. CDR3 length: 15 amino acids.